The rows below give T cell receptor beta chains drawn from one sample of a study of blood T cell repertoires in COVID-19. Clones were read by immunoSEQ multiplex PCR, and TCRdb kept only the in-frame ones, dropping some. The sample shows approximately 210,000 clones, approximately 82% of them seen only once. The specimen sequenced was peripheral blood. These receptors originate from a woman in her 40s with acute or convalescent COVID-19. The CDR3 runs from the conserved cysteine through the conserved F or W. Each record gives: V gene, clone size, D gene, J gene, CDR3 protein, CDR3 DNA. The D gene is left open where the match is weak. Clone size appears in some rows only: once, few, many, or a class for an expanded clone.

V gene: TRBV15; clone size: NA; D gene: TRBD1; J gene: TRBJ2-7; CDR3 protein: CATGTGNDYEQYF; CDR3 DNA: TGTGCCACCGGGACAGGGAACGACTACGAGCAGTACTTC
V gene: TRBV5-5; clone size: few; D gene: TRBD1; J gene: TRBJ1-3; CDR3 protein: CASSLKGTGGGGNTIYF; CDR3 DNA: TGTGCCAGCAGCTTGAAGGGGACAGGGGGAGGTGGAAACACCATATATTTT
V gene: TRBV18; clone size: NA; D gene: TRBD1; J gene: TRBJ1-1; CDR3 protein: CASSPGDRPNTEAFF; CDR3 DNA: TGTGCCAGCTCACCGGGGGACAGACCTAACACTGAAGCTTTCTTT
V gene: TRBV10-3; clone size: NA; D gene: TRBD2; J gene: TRBJ2-1; CDR3 protein: CAISEISGRNEQFF; CDR3 DNA: TGTGCCATCAGTGAGATTAGCGGGAGGAATGAGCAGTTCTTC
V gene: TRBV5-1; clone size: NA; D gene: NA; J gene: TRBJ2-1; CDR3 protein: CASSPVAVSSYNEQFF; CDR3 DNA: TGCGCCAGCAGCCCGGTCGCTGTGAGCTCCTACAATGAGCAGTTCTTC
V gene: TRBV6-5; clone size: NA; D gene: NA; J gene: TRBJ1-2; CDR3 protein: CASSPRPGDNYGYTF; CDR3 DNA: TGTGCCAGCAGTCCCCGCCCAGGGGATAACTATGGCTACACCTTC
V gene: TRBV10-3; clone size: NA; D gene: NA; J gene: TRBJ1-6; CDR3 protein: CAISESEGANSPLHF; CDR3 DNA: TGTGCCATCAGTGAGTCTGAGGGTGCCAATTCACCCCTCCACTTT
V gene: TRBV7-2; clone size: NA; D gene: NA; J gene: TRBJ1-2; CDR3 protein: CASSPMMYGGLYGYTF; CDR3 DNA: TGTGCCAGCAGCCCCATGATGTATGGGGGCCTTTATGGCTACACCTTC
V gene: TRBV7-3; clone size: NA; D gene: TRBD2; J gene: TRBJ2-1; CDR3 protein: CASSPSGGVSYNEQFF; CDR3 DNA: TGTGCCAGCAGCCCCAGCGGGGGTGTCTCCTACAATGAGCAGTTCTTC
V gene: TRBV5-1; clone size: NA; D gene: NA; J gene: TRBJ1-1; CDR3 protein: CASSSREVNTEAFF; CDR3 DNA: TGCGCCAGCAGCTCCAGGGAGGTGAACACTGAAGCTTTCTTT
V gene: TRBV6-4; clone size: NA; D gene: TRBD2; J gene: TRBJ2-1; CDR3 protein: CASSESSGSHNEQFF; CDR3 DNA: TGTGCCAGCAGTGAGTCTAGCGGGAGTCACAATGAGCAGTTCTTC
V gene: TRBV7-9; clone size: NA; D gene: TRBD1; J gene: TRBJ2-4; CDR3 protein: CASSSTGGDVNIQYF; CDR3 DNA: TGTGCCAGCAGCTCAACAGGGGGCGACGTAAACATTCAGTACTTC
V gene: TRBV27; clone size: NA; D gene: NA; J gene: TRBJ2-5; CDR3 protein: CASSSTNEETQYF; CDR3 DNA: TGTGCCAGCAGTTCTACTAATGAAGAGACCCAGTACTTC
V gene: TRBV18; clone size: NA; D gene: NA; J gene: TRBJ1-2; CDR3 protein: CASSPAPLSSYTF; CDR3 DNA: TGTGCCAGCTCACCTGCCCCGTTGAGTAGCTACACCTTC
V gene: TRBV5-1; clone size: NA; D gene: TRBD2; J gene: TRBJ2-2; CDR3 protein: CASSLGTSGGYGELFF; CDR3 DNA: TGCGCCAGCAGCTTGGGGACTAGCGGAGGCTACGGGGAGCTGTTTTTT
V gene: TRBV28; clone size: NA; D gene: TRBD1; J gene: TRBJ2-4; CDR3 protein: CASTDRGGKNIQYF; CDR3 DNA: TGTGCCAGCACCGACAGGGGCGGCAAAAACATTCAGTACTTC
V gene: TRBV19; clone size: NA; D gene: TRBD2; J gene: TRBJ2-1; CDR3 protein: CASSIGLAGVSRGNEQFF; CDR3 DNA: TGTGCCAGTAGTATAGGACTAGCGGGAGTTAGCCGAGGGAATGAGCAGTTCTTC
V gene: TRBV9; clone size: NA; D gene: NA; J gene: TRBJ2-3; CDR3 protein: CASGSGSTDTQYF; CDR3 DNA: TGTGCCAGCGGAAGCGGAAGCACAGATACGCAGTATTTT
V gene: TRBV5-6; clone size: NA; D gene: TRBD1; J gene: TRBJ1-6; CDR3 protein: CASSLGQGSYNSPLHF; CDR3 DNA: TGTGCCAGCAGCTTGGGACAGGGGTCCTATAATTCACCCCTCCACTTT
V gene: TRBV19; clone size: NA; D gene: TRBD1; J gene: TRBJ2-7; CDR3 protein: CASSIMRETGDYEQYF; CDR3 DNA: TGTGCCAGTAGTATAATGAGGGAGACAGGGGACTACGAGCAGTACTTC
V gene: TRBV11-3; clone size: NA; D gene: NA; J gene: TRBJ2-7; CDR3 protein: CASSLTGDYEQYF; CDR3 DNA: TGTGCCAGCAGCCTTACAGGTGATTACGAGCAGTACTTC
V gene: TRBV11-2; clone size: once; D gene: NA; J gene: TRBJ1-1; CDR3 protein: CASSDDSYTEAFF; CDR3 DNA: TGTGCCAGCAGCGACGACTCTTACACTGAAGCTTTCTTT
V gene: TRBV3-1/TRBV3-2; clone size: NA; D gene: TRBD2; J gene: TRBJ2-7; CDR3 protein: CASSQEEKGLAASYEQYF; CDR3 DNA: TGTGCCAGCAGCCAAGAAGAAAAGGGACTAGCGGCCTCCTACGAGCAGTACTTC
V gene: TRBV27; clone size: NA; D gene: NA; J gene: TRBJ1-5; CDR3 protein: CASRTGNNQPQHF; CDR3 DNA: TGTGCCAGCAGGACAGGCAACAATCAGCCCCAGCATTTT
V gene: TRBV6-5; clone size: NA; D gene: NA; J gene: TRBJ2-3; CDR3 protein: CASSYSRTESPQYF; CDR3 DNA: TGTGCCAGCAGTTACTCCCGGACAGAGTCACCGCAGTATTTT
V gene: TRBV5-1; clone size: NA; D gene: NA; J gene: TRBJ1-1; CDR3 protein: CASSLTWLNTEAFF; CDR3 DNA: TGCGCCAGCAGCTTGACTTGGTTGAACACTGAAGCTTTCTTT
V gene: TRBV10-3; clone size: many; D gene: NA; J gene: TRBJ2-7; CDR3 protein: CAMSDGGYYEQYF; CDR3 DNA: TGTGCCATGAGTGACGGAGGGTACTACGAGCAGTACTTC
V gene: TRBV19; clone size: NA; D gene: NA; J gene: TRBJ1-3; CDR3 protein: CASSMAPGSLFGNTIYF; CDR3 DNA: TGTGCCAGTAGTATGGCCCCAGGGTCGCTTTTTGGAAACACCATATATTTT
V gene: TRBV9; clone size: NA; D gene: NA; J gene: TRBJ2-3; CDR3 protein: CASSPRLGMTPDTQYF; CDR3 DNA: TGTGCCAGCAGCCCTCGACTAGGAATGACGCCAGATACGCAGTATTTT
V gene: TRBV5-6; clone size: NA; D gene: NA; J gene: TRBJ1-1; CDR3 protein: CASSLKDSFEAFF; CDR3 DNA: TGTGCCAGCAGCTTGAAAGACAGTTTTGAAGCTTTCTTT